The 15 T cell receptor beta chains in this list originate from one sample, sequenced in a study of T cell responses to AZD1222 COVID-19 vaccine. TCRdb's table, derived via immunoSEQ multiplex PCR, lists solely in-frame clones and lacks some. Here the sample spans roughly 80,000 clones, roughly nine tenths being singletons. The sequencing used peripheral blood, collected on day 0 of AZD1222 vaccination. The receptors were gathered from an adult in good health.

The chain employs TRBV7-2 and TRBJ1-2; the D is unclear. This CDR3 spans 11 amino acids. Trimming cost V 4 bases and J 6 bases, with 6 bases left between them. The germline V gene encodes CDR1 SGHTA and CDR2 FQGNSA. The CDR3 DNA is TGTGCCAGCAGCTCTACGGATGGCTACACCTTC. Amino acids: CASSSTDGYTF.

This chain connects TRBV18 to TRBJ1-1; D call uncertain. Germline V gives CDR1 KGHSH, CDR2 LQKENI. V shed 3 bases and J shed 0 bases, with 5 bases lying between them. This CDR3 is 13 amino acids long. The CDR3 DNA sequence: TGTGCCAGCTCACCGGGCATGAACACTGAAGCTTTCTTT. Translated, it gives CASSPGMNTEAFF.

V usage is TRBV6-6 and J usage is TRBJ1-4; 8 nucleotides line up with TRBD1. CDR1 is MNHNY, CDR2 SVGAGI, per germline (reference sequence). The CDR3 runs 14 residues. Trimming removed 6 bases from V and 7 bases from J; junction bases left unmatched: 7. This chain's CDR3 is CASSLQGGREKLFF. For the CDR3, the DNA is TGTGCCAGCAGCCTACAGGGGGGACGTGAAAAACTGTTTTTT.

The chain carries TRBV6-5 and TRBJ1-1; 9 bases map to TRBD1. The V gene's germline CDR1 is MNHEY and CDR2 SVGAGI. CDR3 size: 14 residues. Unmatched junction bases numbered 5, after V lost 5 bases and J lost 4 bases. CDR3 in DNA: TGTGCCAGCAGTCCGACAGGGGGTTCCACTGAAGCTTTCTTT. Protein: CASSPTGGSTEAFF.

This clone has just one count. The chain is built from TRBV6-4 and TRBJ1-1; no clear D gene. Germline V gene sequence: CDR1 MRHNA, CDR2 SNTAGT. The CDR3 is 14 residues long. The ends were cut back, 6 bases at V and 0 bases at J, with 11 bases in the middle. The CDR3 loop reads CASRNLTVNTEAFF. Here the CDR3 DNA reads TGTGCCAGCAGGAATTTGACGGTGAACACTGAAGCTTTCTTT.

The chain uses TRBV13 and TRBJ1-2; 7 bases are a match to TRBD1. Germline-derived CDR1 and CDR2 are PRHDT and FYEKMQ (reference sequence). The CDR3 has 16 residues. Losses at the gene ends were 5 bases for V and 1 base for J; bases not matched to a gene: 10. The DNA for the CDR3 is TGTGCCAGCAGCAGACTGGGAGGGGGCTTTAACTATGGCTACACCTTC. Protein product: CASSRLGGGFNYGYTF.

The gene calls are TRBV2 and TRBJ1-5; a possible D gene is TRBD1 (6 bases). Germline lookup yields CDR1 SNHLY and CDR2 FYNNEI. Trimming took 5 bases from V and 7 from J, leaving 15 bases between them. The length of the CDR3 is 14 residues. Here the CDR3 reads CASSRSGEVQPQHF. For the CDR3, the DNA is TGTGCCAGCAGTCGCTCAGGGGAGGTACAGCCCCAGCATTTT.

The chain has TRBV29-1 and TRBJ2-3, with D possibly being TRBD2 (6 bases). Germline V CDR1 and CDR2: SQVTM, ANQGSEA. With 4 bases removed from V and 2 bases from J, the gap between germline ends came to 19 bases. This CDR3 is 16 amino acids long. In DNA form, the CDR3 reads TGCAGCGTTGGGGGGGTGAAGGGACGGAACACAGATACGCAGTATTTT. The encoded protein is CSVGGVKGRNTDTQYF.

The chain joins TRBV6-5 to TRBJ2-7; the D gene could be TRBD1 or TRBD2 (6 bases each). This CDR3 contains 15 residues. The V and J ends lost 6 bases and 0 bases respectively, with 15 bases between them. Germline lookup yields CDR1 MNHEY and CDR2 SVGAGI. The CDR3 DNA reads as TGTGCCAGCAGACTGAAGGGGGGCCACTCCTACGAGCAGTACTTC. Protein sequence: CASRLKGGHSYEQYF.

The V and J genes are TRBV3-1 (or the pseudogene TRBV3-2) and TRBJ1-3; tentatively, D is TRBD1 (6 bases). Germline V lookup: CDR1 LGHDT, CDR2 YNNKEL (reference sequence). The V and J ends lost 5 bases and 2 bases respectively, with 10 bases between them. This CDR3 contains 14 residues. For the CDR3, the DNA is TGTGCCAGCAGCTATGCAGGGGCTGGAAACACCATATATTTT. Translated, it gives CASSYAGAGNTIYF.

DNA for the CDR3: TGTGCCAGCAGCTCCCGGGACGGAGGATGGGATTCTGGAAACACCATATATTTT. This codes for CASSSRDGGWDSGNTIYF. This chain uses TRBV7-9 with TRBJ1-3; the D gene is possibly TRBD1 (5 bases). The germline V gene has CDR1 SEHNR and CDR2 FQNEAQ (reference sequence). V gave up 4 bases and J gave up 1 base, with 20 bases separating them. The CDR3 loop spans 18 amino acids.

The chain joins TRBV4-3 to TRBJ2-7, with D possibly TRBD1 on 5 matching bases. This CDR3 region has 16 residues. V shed 1 base and J shed 4 bases, with 17 bases lying between them. Germline V CDR1 and CDR2: LGHNA, YSLEER. CDR3 residues: CASSQGPATEVYEQYF. The CDR3 bases are TGCGCCAGCAGCCAAGGACCAGCGACAGAAGTTTACGAGCAGTACTTC.

The chain recombines TRBV7-3 with TRBJ1-1, with D tentatively TRBD1 (6 bases). The germline gives CDR1 SGHTA, CDR2 FQGTGA. V lost 5 bases and J 8 bases, leaving 15 bases between the germline ends. This CDR3 region has 13 residues. CDR3: CASSPTGPREAFF. The CDR3 bases are TGTGCCAGCAGCCCGACAGGTCCTCGCGAAGCTTTCTTT. The variable domain in full, completed from reference TRBV7-3 and TRBJ1-1, reads GAGVSQTPSNKVTEKGKYVELRCDPISGHTALYWYRQSLGQGPEFLIYFQGTGAADDSGLPNDRFFAVRPEGSVSTLKIQRTERGDSAVYLCASSPTGPREAFFGQGTRLTVV.

V is TRBV11-2 and J is TRBJ2-7; the match to TRBD1 covers 8 bases. Germline CDR1 is SGHAT and CDR2 is FQNNGV. The ends lost 1 base at V and 2 bases at J; junction bases unmatched: 4. The CDR3 consists of 15 residues. The CDR3: CASSLVQGATYEQYF. In DNA form, the CDR3 reads TGTGCCAGCAGCTTAGTCCAGGGGGCAACCTACGAGCAGTACTTC. Variable domain in full (rest from reference TRBV11-2 and TRBJ2-7): EAGVAQSPRYKIIEKRQSVAFWCNPISGHATLYWYQQILGQGPKLLIQFQNNGVVDDSQLPKDRFSAERLKGVDSTLKIQPAKLEDSAVYLCASSLVQGATYEQYFGPGTRLTVT.

The chain is built from TRBV7-9 and TRBJ1-4; perhaps TRBD1 as D (5 bases). CDR3 length: 14 residues. Trimming cost V 0 bases and J 7 bases, with 9 bases left between them. CDR1 and CDR2 from the germline V gene are SEHNR and FQNEAQ (reference sequence). The CDR3 spells CASSLALGGEKLFF. The CDR3 region has the DNA TGTGCCAGCAGCTTAGCGCTGGGGGGTGAAAAACTGTTTTTT.